This T cell receptor (beta chain) was identified in a study of PD-L1 blockade in urothelial cancer. The wider study: Starting around 2014, patients were given atezolizumab (1,200 mg intravenously every 3 weeks). Each participant's history included 0 to 3 prior chemotherapy regimens. Blood analysis took place 3 weeks (second dose) and 6 weeks after treatment start.

Germline-derived CDR1 and CDR2 are SGHTA and FQGTGA. The CDR3 is 13 amino acids. Trimming stripped 4 bases from V and 1 base from J, with 8 bases between. Assay used: immunoSEQ multiplex PCR; TCRdb lists only in-frame clones, some missing. This table holds 100,000 to 150,000 clones, about 88% found once. Time point: pretreatment peripheral blood. Samples were collected from each patient before treatment and during treatment. Each patient gave between 1 and 8 of them in total. The starting material was PBMCs, obtained around atezolizumab (anti-PD-L1) treatment. The rearrangement uses TRBV7-3 and TRBJ2-7, with D possibly TRBD1 on 5 matching bases. This clonotype was obtained from a man aged 50-59 years with urothelial cancer. The CDR3 nucleotides read TGTGCCAGCAGCTCTCCAGGGTCCTACGAGCAGTACTTC. The encoded protein is CASSSPGSYEQYF.